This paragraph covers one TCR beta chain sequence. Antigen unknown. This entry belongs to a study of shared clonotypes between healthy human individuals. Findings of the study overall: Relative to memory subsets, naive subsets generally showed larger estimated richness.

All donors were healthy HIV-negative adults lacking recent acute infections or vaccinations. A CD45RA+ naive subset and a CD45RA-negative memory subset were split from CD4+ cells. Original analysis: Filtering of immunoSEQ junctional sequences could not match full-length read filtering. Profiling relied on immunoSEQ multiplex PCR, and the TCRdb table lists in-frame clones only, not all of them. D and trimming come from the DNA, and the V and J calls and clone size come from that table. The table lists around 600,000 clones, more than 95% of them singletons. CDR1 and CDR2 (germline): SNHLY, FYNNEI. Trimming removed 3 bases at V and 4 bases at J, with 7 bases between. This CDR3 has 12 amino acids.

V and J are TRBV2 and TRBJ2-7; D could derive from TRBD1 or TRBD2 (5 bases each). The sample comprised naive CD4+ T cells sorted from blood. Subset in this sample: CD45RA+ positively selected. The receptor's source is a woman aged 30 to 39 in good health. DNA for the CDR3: TGTGCCAGCAGTGAGGGGGAGTACGAGCAGTACTTC. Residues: CASSEGEYEQYF.